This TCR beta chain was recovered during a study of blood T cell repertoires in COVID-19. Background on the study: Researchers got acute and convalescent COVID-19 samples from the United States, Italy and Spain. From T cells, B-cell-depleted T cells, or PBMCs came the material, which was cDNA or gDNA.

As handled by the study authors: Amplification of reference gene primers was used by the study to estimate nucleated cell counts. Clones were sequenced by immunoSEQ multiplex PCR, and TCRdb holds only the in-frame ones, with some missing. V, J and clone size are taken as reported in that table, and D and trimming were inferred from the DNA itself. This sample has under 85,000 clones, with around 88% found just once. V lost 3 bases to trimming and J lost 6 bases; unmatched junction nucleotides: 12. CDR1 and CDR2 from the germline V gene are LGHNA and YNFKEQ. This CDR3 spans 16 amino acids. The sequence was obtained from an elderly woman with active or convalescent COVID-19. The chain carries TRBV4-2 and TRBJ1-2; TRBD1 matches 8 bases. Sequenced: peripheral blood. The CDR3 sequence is CASSQETTGTGDGYTF. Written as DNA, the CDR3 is TGTGCCAGCAGCCAGGAAACTACCGGGACAGGAGATGGCTACACCTTC.